A selection of T cell receptor beta chains follows, all from one sample in a study of T-cell memory formation after mild COVID-19. TCRdb recomputed calls from the 5' RACE reads with MiXCR, one row per CDR3 protein. There are hundreds of thousands of distinct CDR3 sequences in the sample; more than 15% occur only once, and 20% to 25% lies in the top ten. The sample was PBMCs or a T cell subset sorted from them (not recorded which). Every receptor here comes from a man aged 18 to 29 who had mild COVID-19 (a few samples of this study predate the infection). Cell type and time point are not known. Each CDR3 is given with its conserved first and last residue. The D gene is left open where the match is weak. Expanded clones get a size class; other rows say once, few or many, or leave the size out.

d_call	v_call	j_call	clone_size	cdr3_nt	cdr3_aa
.	TRBV10-3	TRBJ2-2	few	TGTGCCATCAGTGGGCAGATAGGCGCCGGGGAGCTGTTTTTT	CAISGQIGAGELFF
TRBD1	TRBV3-1	TRBJ2-7	.	TGTGCCAGCAGCCAAGGGCCACAGGGGCGGTACTTC	CASSQGPQGRYF
TRBD1	TRBV28	TRBJ2-5	.	TGTGCCAGCAGTACCCGGACAGGGGGGACCCAGTACTTC	CASSTRTGGTQYF
TRBD1	TRBV12-3/TRBV12-4	TRBJ1-2	few	TGTGCCAGCGGGCGACAGGGCCACGGCTACACCTTC	CASGRQGHGYTF
.	TRBV7-9	TRBJ2-7	.	TGTGCCAGCAGCCAACATCCCTGGCCGAATTTCACCTTCGAGCAGTACTTC	CASSQHPWPNFTFEQYF
TRBD2	TRBV19	TRBJ2-7	.	TGTGCCAGTAGTACCCCTGGGGGGGTGGCCTACGAGCAGTACTTC	CASSTPGGVAYEQYF
.	TRBV10-3	TRBJ2-7	.	TGTGCCATCAGTGAGAACTACGAGCAGTACTTC	CAISENYEQYF
TRBD1	TRBV25-1	TRBJ1-2	few	TGTGCCAGCAGCCCCTCAGACAGGGCAACCTATGGCTACACCTTC	CASSPSDRATYGYTF
TRBD1	TRBV7-6	TRBJ1-5	.	TGTGCCAGCAGCCCAAGTTTAGACAGGGGGCATCAGCCCCAGCATTTT	CASSPSLDRGHQPQHF
.	TRBV3-1	TRBJ1-4	few	TGTGCCAGCAGCCAAGGAGGCAGGGTGCGGGAAAAACTGTTTTTT	CASSQGGRVREKLFF
.	TRBV12-3/TRBV12-4	TRBJ2-2	.	TGTGCCAGCACCCTTAGGGCGGTGAACACCGGGGAGCTGTTTTTT	CASTLRAVNTGELFF
.	TRBV6-2/TRBV6-3	TRBJ1-1	.	TGTGCCAGCAGTTACCGGGGGGTAGCTGAAGCTTTCTTT	CASSYRGVAEAFF
.	TRBV4-3	TRBJ2-1	.	TGCGCCAGCAGCCAAGATTTGTTCTCAGGCAATGAGCAGTTCTTC	CASSQDLFSGNEQFF
TRBD2	TRBV7-8	TRBJ2-3	few	TGTGCCAGCAGCGCCACTAGCGGGGGCCCGTTCCCTATCACAGATACGCAGTATTTT	CASSATSGGPFPITDTQYF
.	TRBV4-3	TRBJ2-2	.	TGCGCCAGCAGCCTAGGACTCCCGATAGGGACCGGGGAGCTGTTTTTT	CASSLGLPIGTGELFF
TRBD1	TRBV2	TRBJ2-5	.	TGTGCCAGCACGGAGACAGGGGGGACACAGACCCAGTACTTC	CASTETGGTQTQYF
TRBD2	TRBV10-3	TRBJ2-1	.	TGTGCCATCAGTGAGTCGCTTTCGGCGGGGGGGGTTGTAGAGCAGTTCTTC	CAISESLSAGGVVEQFF
.	TRBV9	TRBJ2-3	.	TGTGCCAGCAGCGTACAAAGGTGGGGCACAGATACGCAGTATTTT	CASSVQRWGTDTQYF
.	TRBV5-1	TRBJ2-2	.	TGCGCCAGCAGCTTGGGGACAGCGGCCGGGGAGCTGTTTTTT	CASSLGTAAGELFF
.	TRBV28	TRBJ1-2	.	TGTGCCTCCACAGCCACACTAGGTAGTTATGGCTACACCTTC	CASTATLGSYGYTF
TRBD1	TRBV29-1	TRBJ2-3	.	TGCAGCGTTGGCGTCTGGACAGGGTCGGATACGCAGTATTTT	CSVGVWTGSDTQYF
TRBD1	TRBV23-1	TRBJ2-5	few	TGCGCCAGCAGTCATTCACCGGGACAGCGCCTTGAGACCCAGTACTTC	CASSHSPGQRLETQYF
.	TRBV20-1	TRBJ1-1	few	TGCAGTGCTAGATCGTCATACAGCTTGAACACTGAAGCTTTCTTT	CSARSSYSLNTEAFF
.	TRBV18	TRBJ2-7	.	TGTGCCAGCTCACCACGAGTGACCTACGAGCAGTACTTC	CASSPRVTYEQYF
.	TRBV4-1	TRBJ2-3	few	TGCGCCAGCAGCCAAGAGTACAGGGCAGATACGCAGTATTTT	CASSQEYRADTQYF
.	TRBV27	TRBJ2-7	.	TGTGCCATCGGCGACGGGTCCTACGAGCAGTACTTC	CAIGDGSYEQYF
.	TRBV7-2	TRBJ1-3	.	TGTGCCAGCAGCTTAGCGGGCAGACTCTCTGGAAACACCATATATTTT	CASSLAGRLSGNTIYF
.	TRBV28	TRBJ1-2	few	TGTGCCAGCAGTCTGACAGGCAGCAGTATAATCTATGGCTACACCTTC	CASSLTGSSIIYGYTF
.	TRBV7-9	TRBJ2-7	few	TGTGCCAGCAGCTTGGTAGGACAGACATTTTCTTCGAGCGAGCAGTACTTC	CASSLVGQTFSSSEQYF
.	TRBV2	TRBJ2-4	few	TGTGCCAGCAGTGAGTTCCCCCCGAGCGCCAAAAACATTCAGTACTTC	CASSEFPPSAKNIQYF
.	TRBV29-1	TRBJ2-7	.	TGCAGCGTTGAAGAGCGGGGCCAGGAGGCCGAGCAGTACTTC	CSVEERGQEAEQYF
.	TRBV29-1	TRBJ1-2	.	TGCAGCGTTGGAGGCGGACACTACTATGGCTACACCTTC	CSVGGGHYYGYTF
.	TRBV20-1	TRBJ1-1	.	TGCAGTGTTCTCGGGCCAAACACTGAAGCTTTCTTT	CSVLGPNTEAFF
TRBD1	TRBV7-6	TRBJ2-1	.	TGTGCCAGCAGCTTAGAAGTGGACAGGGAGAACAATGAGCAGTTCTTC	CASSLEVDRENNEQFF